The 12 T cell receptor beta chains reported below all come from one sample, sequenced in a study of T cell responses to AZD1222 COVID-19 vaccine. The method was immunoSEQ multiplex PCR; TCRdb's version includes in-frame clones alone and lacks a portion of them. The sample comprises 120,000 to 150,000 clones, 70% to 90% of which are singletons, and roughly 15% rests with the top ten. The sequenced sample was peripheral blood, obtained on day 0 of AZD1222 vaccination. These receptors were collected from an adult in good health.

The J gene is TRBJ1-6, the V gene TRBV3-1 (or the pseudogene TRBV3-2); 7 bases are shared with TRBD1. CDR3 length: 15 residues. V lost 4 bases, J lost 7 bases, and 7 bases stayed unmatched. Germline-derived CDR1 and CDR2 are LGHDT and YNNKEL (reference sequence). This chain's CDR3 is CASSPNGQVNSPLHF. The CDR3 region has the DNA TGTGCCAGCAGCCCAAATGGACAGGTCAATTCACCCCTCCACTTT.

The chain couples TRBV6-5 to TRBJ2-1, with 7 positions matching TRBD1. CDR1 is MNHEY, CDR2 SVGAGI, per germline. The CDR3 totals 15 residues. V was clipped by 7 bases and J by 3 bases; unmatched bases: 9. The CDR3 protein is CASTLDRAGYNEQFF. As DNA, the CDR3 is TGTGCCAGCACTCTCGACAGGGCGGGCTACAATGAGCAGTTCTTC.

Ten or more counts support this clone. This sequence joins TRBV11-2 and TRBJ2-3; 9 bases agree with TRBD1. Looked up from germline, CDR1 is SGHAT and CDR2 is FQNNGV. The CDR3 contains 19 residues. The J segment lost 3 bases and the V segment lost 3 bases, leaving 16 bases of the junction unmatched. The CDR3 region is CASSFFRQSDRGETDTQYF. CDR3 DNA: TGTGCCAGCAGCTTCTTTAGGCAATCGGACAGGGGCGAGACAGATACGCAGTATTTT.

The CDR3 DNA is TGTGCCAGTCTAGCGGTCTCCGGGGAGCTGTTTTTT. Protein: CASLAVSGELFF. The rearrangement uses TRBV6-5 and TRBJ2-2; the match to TRBD2 covers 7 bases. This CDR3 spans 12 amino acids. V lost 9 bases, J lost 6 bases, and 4 bases stayed unmatched. Germline assignment: CDR1 MNHEY and CDR2 SVGAGI.

The chain is built from TRBV12-3 or TRBV12-4 and TRBJ2-2; no clear D gene. Trimming pared 5 bases from V and 6 bases from J, leaving 10 bases between. The CDR3 spans 13 residues. Written as DNA, the CDR3 is TGTGCCAGCAGTACGATCGAGGCCGGGGAGCTGTTTTTT. Its protein product is CASSTIEAGELFF.

The rearrangement links TRBV9 to TRBJ1-2; TRBD1 matches 10 bases. J lost 1 base, V lost 2 bases, and 8 bases had no gene match. Germline V gene data show CDR1 as SGDLS and CDR2 as YYNGEE. This CDR3 comprises 17 residues. CDR3 DNA sequence: TGTGCCAGCAGCGTCCTGGACAGGGGGTCCTTTAACTATGGCTACACCTTC. Translated, it gives CASSVLDRGSFNYGYTF.

The rearrangement uses TRBV7-2 and TRBJ2-7, with 7 nucleotides matching TRBD2. The CDR3 loop spans 14 amino acids. Germline CDR1 SGHTA, CDR2 FQGNSA. J was trimmed by 3 bases and V by 3 bases; bases with no gene match: 5. CDR3 coding DNA: TGTGCCAGCAGCTTCGGGCGGGGGAACTACGAGCAGTACTTC. Its translation is CASSFGRGNYEQYF.

The chain recombines TRBV9 with TRBJ1-3; perhaps TRBD1 as D (5 bases). V lost 0 bases to trimming and J lost 0 bases, with 13 bases between them. The germline CDR1 and CDR2 sequences are SGDLS and YYNGEE. The CDR3 spans 17 residues. The CDR3 spells CASSVAGGGSSGNTIYF. The CDR3 coding sequence is TGTGCCAGCAGCGTAGCTGGGGGTGGCAGCTCTGGAAACACCATATATTTT.

The V and J genes are TRBV7-2 and TRBJ1-4, with a weak D call TRBD1 (5 bases). The CDR3 runs 16 residues. V was trimmed by 6 bases and J by 6 bases, leaving 20 bases between them. Germline CDR1 reads SGHTA; CDR2 reads FQGNSA. In DNA form, the CDR3 reads TGTGCCAGCAGTAATTCCGCTGGGGCGGGCGATGAAAAACTGTTTTTT. This translates into CASSNSAGAGDEKLFF.

This rearrangement joins TRBV28 to TRBJ2-7; D not resolved. V was pared by 4 bases and J by 3 bases, with 13 bases between. Germline CDR1 and CDR2: MDHEN and SYDVKM. This CDR3 region has 14 residues. Written as DNA, the CDR3 is TGTGCCAGCAGTTCCAGGATGGACGGCTACGAGCAGTACTTC. Protein product: CASSSRMDGYEQYF.

This chain joins TRBV7-6 and TRBJ1-3; weak D call: TRBD1 (6 bases). The CDR3 extends over 16 amino acids. The germline V gene encodes CDR1 SGHVS and CDR2 FNYEAQ. Trimming stripped 5 bases from V and 2 bases from J, with 16 bases between. The CDR3 coding sequence is TGTGCCAGCAGCCCCCGGGGGGGCGGCGCTGGAAACACCATATATTTT. This codes for CASSPRGGGAGNTIYF. The whole variable domain, remainder taken from reference TRBV7-6 and TRBJ1-3, is GAGVSQSPRYKVTKRGQDVALRCDPISGHVSLYWYRQALGQGPEFLTYFNYEAQQDKSGLPNDRFSAERPEGSISTLTIQRTEQRDSAMYRCASSPRGGGAGNTIYFGEGSWLTVV.

V is TRBV19 and J is TRBJ1-2; D is perhaps TRBD1 (5 bases). The CDR3 has 17 residues. Germline V lookup: CDR1 LNHDA, CDR2 SQIVND (reference sequence). V lost 5 bases to trimming and J lost 4 bases, with 23 bases between them. CDR3 in amino acids: CASSDKPAGGTFYGYTF. The DNA of the CDR3 is TGTGCCAGTAGTGATAAGCCGGCCGGGGGAACTTTCTATGGCTACACCTTC.